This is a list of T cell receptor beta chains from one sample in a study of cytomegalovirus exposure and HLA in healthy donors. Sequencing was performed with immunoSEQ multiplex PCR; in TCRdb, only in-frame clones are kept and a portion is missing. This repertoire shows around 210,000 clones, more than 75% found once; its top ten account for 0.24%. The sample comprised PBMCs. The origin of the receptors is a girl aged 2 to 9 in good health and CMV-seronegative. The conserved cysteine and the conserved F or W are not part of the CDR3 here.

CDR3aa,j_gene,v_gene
ASSLMVGTGHNTGELF,TRBJ2-2,TRBV11-3
ASSPPMRANTEAF,TRBJ1-1,TRBV18
ASSLGDRDQETQY,TRBJ2-5,TRBV11-2
ASRGVGRRSDTQY,TRBJ2-3,TRBV2
ASSFGWGQNHNEQF,TRBJ2-1,TRBV7-6
ASSRGLAGGPRETQY,TRBJ2-5,TRBV27
ASSLTEGREQF,TRBJ2-1,TRBV7-3
AWRHRDPYNEQF,TRBJ2-1,TRBV30
ASSEGTRLGELF,TRBJ2-2,TRBV2
ASSLGGSSFNTGELF,TRBJ2-2,TRBV5-1
ASRTLAGGADTQY,TRBJ2-3,TRBV6-5
ASSPDYILREQY,TRBJ2-7,TRBV19
ASSRTEPGELF,TRBJ2-2,TRBV7-9
ASSPQGPLVGEAF,TRBJ1-1,TRBV5-4
ASSVRSPSGSKDIQY,TRBJ2-4,TRBV2
ASSRGTSDTQY,TRBJ2-3,TRBV27
ASISPSGYEQY,TRBJ2-7,TRBV19
ASSPPGRGGYEQY,.,TRBV5-1
ASSFPGLGGTDTQY,TRBJ2-3,TRBV5-6
ASIEGGHKY,TRBJ2-5,TRBV27
ASSSGTGFLGDGYT,TRBJ1-2,TRBV5-1
ASSVRGADYNEQF,TRBJ2-1,TRBV6-1
ASSFGVRGDTEAF,TRBJ1-1,TRBV27
ASSLLAGEETQY,TRBJ2-5,TRBV5-1